The TCR beta chain under discussion was sequenced for a study of cytomegalovirus exposure and HLA in healthy donors. The PCR contained 60 Vbeta and 13 Jbeta primers. Here immunoSEQ multiplex PCR was the method, and the copy in TCRdb shows in-frame clones only, minus some. The top ten hold approximately 0.23% of the sample, which has fewer than 200,000 clones, roughly 87% seen once. The germline V gene encodes CDR1 SGDLS and CDR2 YYNGEE. V lost 0 bases, J lost 4 bases, and 3 bases stayed unmatched. The CDR3 length is 15 residues. Study-wide results and limits: At a 0.05 false discovery rate, a later analysis found some 17,000 TCR beta sequences to be associated with HLA alleles.

About this clone itself: Antigen unknown.

The sequence was obtained from a girl less than two years old in good health and CMV-seronegative. Sequenced material: PBMCs. The rearrangement links TRBV9 to TRBJ2-1; 8 positions agree with TRBD1. The CDR3 DNA reads TGTGCCAGCAGCGTAGTAGGGACAGGATACAATGAGCAGTTCTTC. It translates to CASSVVGTGYNEQFF. The full variable domain, rest sourced from reference TRBV9 and TRBJ2-1, is DSGVTQTPKHLITATGQRVTLRCSPRSGDLSVYWYQQSLDQGLQFLIQYYNGEERAKGNILERFSAQQFPDLHSELNLSSLELGDSALYFCASSVVGTGYNEQFFGPGTRLTVL.